Below, 18 T cell receptor beta chains from the same sample are listed, as sequenced in a study of cytomegalovirus exposure and HLA in healthy donors. PCR used 60 Vbeta primers and 13 Jbeta primers. Generated by immunoSEQ multiplex PCR, the TCRdb table keeps only in-frame clones and is missing some. The sample has around 140,000 clones, roughly 72% seen once; the top ten hold 1.8%. Sequenced material: PBMCs. These receptors all stem from a middle-aged man in good health and CMV-seronegative.

The rearrangement uses TRBV28 and TRBJ2-5; TRBD1 is a possible D gene (7 bases). The V and J ends lost 6 bases and 5 bases respectively, with 13 bases between them. Germline V lookup: CDR1 MDHEN, CDR2 SYDVKM. The length of the CDR3 is 13 residues. The CDR3 nucleotides read TGTGCCAGCAGAGAACAGGGGAGGGAGACCCAGTACTTC. Translating gives CASREQGRETQYF.

The chain employs TRBV11-2 and TRBJ2-5; D not certain. CDR1 and CDR2 from the germline V gene are SGHAT and FQNNGV. The V and J ends lost 5 bases and 0 bases respectively, with 4 bases between them. This CDR3 has 12 amino acids. In nucleotides, the CDR3 is TGTGCCAGCAGCATCTACCAAGAGACCCAGTACTTC. Translating gives CASSIYQETQYF.

The rearrangement uses TRBV9 and TRBJ2-3; 8 bases match TRBD2. Trimming at V came to 0 bases and at J to 12 bases, leaving 6 bases not matched to a gene. Per germline, CDR1 SGDLS and CDR2 YYNGEE. The CDR3 spans 13 residues. CDR3 sequence reads: CASSVEGLGIQYF. CDR3 nucleotide sequence: TGTGCCAGCAGCGTAGAGGGACTAGGAATTCAGTATTTT.

The genes are TRBV2 and TRBJ2-5, with 9 bases lining up with TRBD2. The CDR3 runs 18 residues. CDR1 is SNHLY and CDR2 is FYNNEI in the germline V gene. The junction had 12 bases not matched to a gene; V was cut back by 1 base and J by 3 bases. The CDR3: CASSEVVVAGARKETQYF. In DNA, the CDR3 is TGTGCCAGCAGTGAAGTTGTGGTAGCGGGGGCTAGAAAAGAGACCCAGTACTTC.

This clone was seen more than once but under ten times. The CDR3 bases are TGTGCCAGTAGCCAGGTCCGGGGGGATTACGAGCAGTACTTC. It codes for CASSQVRGDYEQYF. This chain uses TRBV19 with TRBJ2-7, with TRBD2 matching 7 bases. The CDR3 spans 14 residues. Losses at the gene ends were 6 bases for V and 4 bases for J; bases not matched to a gene: 9. The germline CDR1 and CDR2 sequences are LNHDA and SQIVND (reference sequence).

CDR3: CASNPVGLSGVSYEQYF. The CDR3 DNA reads TGTGCCAGCAACCCTGTAGGATTGTCAGGGGTGTCCTACGAGCAGTACTTC. This chain uses TRBV27 with TRBJ2-7; TRBD1 might be the D (6 bases). The CDR3 spans 17 residues. Germline-derived CDR1 and CDR2 are MNHEY and SMNVEV (reference sequence). Trimming took off 7 bases at V and 1 base at J, with 23 bases between the two ends.

The chain carries TRBV19 and TRBJ2-3; possible D gene TRBD2, 6 bases. Germline values: CDR1 LNHDA, CDR2 SQIVND (reference sequence). The germline V and J ends were trimmed by 5 bases and 1 base, with 13 bases remaining between them. The length of the CDR3 is 15 residues. Here the CDR3 reads CASSPIAVGTDTQYF. As DNA, the CDR3 is TGTGCCAGTAGTCCAATAGCGGTAGGCACAGATACGCAGTATTTT. Complete variable domain (other parts from reference TRBV19 and TRBJ2-3): DGGITQSPKYLFRKEGQNVTLSCEQNLNHDAMYWYRQDPGQGLRLIYYSQIVNDFQKGDIAEGYSVSREKKESFPLTVTSAQKNPTAFYLCASSPIAVGTDTQYFGPGTRLTVL.

In this sample, this clone turned up a few times. The chain recombines TRBV5-8 with TRBJ1-4; no firm D call. CDR3 length: 15 residues. V was pared by 3 bases and J by 0 bases, with 9 bases between. CDR1 SGHTS and CDR2 YDEGEE come from the germline V gene. The CDR3 protein is CASSSELATNEKLFF. The DNA of the CDR3 is TGTGCCAGCAGCTCCGAGCTTGCAACTAATGAAAAACTGTTTTTT.

V gene TRBV7-2 combines with J gene TRBJ1-5, with 8 bases that match TRBD1. Germline V gene lookup returns CDR1 SGHTA and CDR2 FQGNSA. The trim removed 5 bases at V and 1 base at J, leaving 4 bases unmatched. The CDR3 is made up of 15 amino acids. The CDR3 reads CASSPGQGSNQPQHF. The CDR3 bases are TGTGCCAGCAGCCCAGGACAGGGCAGCAATCAGCCCCAGCATTTT.

The rearrangement joins TRBV5-1 to TRBJ2-1; 13 bases are shared with TRBD2. J lost 1 base, V lost 3 bases, and 7 bases had no gene match. Germline CDR1 reads SGHRS; CDR2 reads YFSETQ. The CDR3 has 18 residues. The DNA for the CDR3 is TGCGCCAGCAGCTCTGGGACTAGCGGGATGCTTTCCTACAATGAGCAGTTCTTC. Its protein product is CASSSGTSGMLSYNEQFF.

This chain connects TRBV6-1 to TRBJ2-3; 7 nucleotides match TRBD2. This CDR3 has 16 amino acids. The V gene end was trimmed by 2 bases and the J gene end by 1 base; junction bases not matched to a gene: 6. Germline loops: CDR1 MNHNS, CDR2 SASEGT. The chain's CDR3 is CASSELGGTGTDTQYF. CDR3 bases: TGTGCCAGCAGTGAACTCGGGGGGACGGGCACAGATACGCAGTATTTT.

The sample holds a few counts of this clone. The junction and the germline gene differ at one end; a read error may be behind it. J is TRBJ2-7 and V is TRBV14; maybe TRBD2 (7 bases). From germline, CDR1 is SGHDN and CDR2 FVKESK. There are 13 residues in the CDR3. CDR3 sequence (DNA): TGTGCCAGCAGCCAAGTCACGGGGGGCCCCCCCGACTTC. This translates into CASSQVTGGPPDF.

The V gene is TRBV9, the J gene TRBJ1-4; D remains unclear. This CDR3 contains 14 residues. Per germline, CDR1 SGDLS and CDR2 YYNGEE. The ends were cut back, 0 bases at V and 4 bases at J, with 7 bases in the middle. CDR3 nucleotides: TGTGCCAGCAGCGTAGGGAGGATTAATGAAAAACTGTTTTTT. This codes for CASSVGRINEKLFF.

This clone was observed a few times. The rearrangement uses TRBV4-1 and TRBJ2-1, with TRBD2 identical over 12 bases. The V gene end was trimmed by 1 base and the J gene end by 5 bases; junction bases not matched to a gene: 6. The CDR3 loop spans 17 amino acids. Germline values: CDR1 MGHRA, CDR2 YSYEKL. The CDR3 DNA reads TGCGCCAGCAGCCAAGGGCTAGCGGGGGGGTTCAACAATGAGCAGTTCTTC. Its protein product is CASSQGLAGGFNNEQFF.

The chain recombines TRBV6-5 with TRBJ2-2, with D unclear. Germline V gives CDR1 MNHEY, CDR2 SVGAGI. This CDR3 is built from 13 residues. With 5 bases removed from V and 2 bases from J, the gap between germline ends came to 6 bases. The CDR3 nucleotides read TGTGCCAGCAGTAGCGTCAACACCGGGGAGCTGTTTTTT. Its translation is CASSSVNTGELFF.

J is TRBJ2-5 and V is TRBV7-8; 9 nucleotides align to TRBD2. The CDR3 has 19 amino acids. CDR1 and CDR2 from the germline V gene are SGHVS and FQNEAQ. The ends lost 6 bases at V and 5 bases at J; junction bases unmatched: 22. CDR3: CASRHKVLGGGGARETQYF. CDR3 nucleotides: TGTGCCAGCAGGCATAAAGTCCTTGGTGGCGGGGGGGCCAGGGAGACCCAGTACTTC.

The chain combines TRBV6-5 with TRBJ2-1, with D tentatively TRBD2 (6 bases). This CDR3 region has 14 residues. The V gene's germline CDR1 is MNHEY and CDR2 SVGAGI. V lost 5 bases and J lost 2, with 10 bases in between. CDR3 residues: CASSPRLAYNEQFF. The CDR3, as DNA: TGTGCCAGCAGTCCAAGACTAGCCTACAATGAGCAGTTCTTC.

J is TRBJ2-7 and V is TRBV6-5, with D perhaps TRBD2 (6 bases). The CDR3 is 14 amino acids. V gave up 2 bases and J gave up 4 bases, with 12 bases separating them. Per the germline V gene, CDR1 is MNHEY and CDR2 is SVGAGI. The CDR3 DNA reads as TGTGCCAGCAGTTACCGCCGGGACTCATACGAGCAGTACTTC. It codes for CASSYRRDSYEQYF.